The 2 T cell receptor beta chains presented below share a single source sample, sequenced in a study of Tregs in tolerant kidney transplant recipients. Produced via immunoSEQ multiplex PCR; TCRdb's table is partial and in-frame only. Of about 66,000 clones listed, about nine tenths are singletons. Material: CD8+ T cells from blood, obtained before the transplant. These receptors all stem from a human donor who received a combined kidney and bone marrow transplant.

This clone turned up a few times. The chain combines TRBV5-8 with TRBJ2-7; a weak D match, TRBD1 (5 bases). This CDR3 contains 11 residues. In germline, CDR1 is SGHTS, CDR2 YDEGEE. Deletions cut 5 bases from V and 5 bases from J, with 8 bases between. The CDR3 sequence: CASSGADEQYF. CDR3 DNA sequence: TGTGCCAGCAGTGGGGCGGACGAGCAGTACTTC.

V and J are TRBV28 and TRBJ2-7, with D perhaps matching TRBD2 (6 bases). Germline values: CDR1 MDHEN, CDR2 SYDVKM. Between the trimmed V and J ends, which lost 4 bases and 3 bases, there was a span of 13 bases. The CDR3 has 14 residues. The CDR3 region is CASSSRLENYEQYF. The CDR3 nucleotides are TGTGCCAGCAGTTCCCGACTAGAAAACTACGAGCAGTACTTC.